These T cell receptor beta chains were read from a single sample in a study of yellow fever vaccine responses in identical twins. TCRdb itself ran the RT-PCR reads through MiXCR, one entry per CDR3 protein. The data show fewer than 4,000 distinct CDR3 sequences, with around 87% seen just once and approximately 1.6% held by the top ten. Sequenced material: T cells from blood (PBMCs), unsorted or a sorted subset (not recorded which), taken before or after yellow fever vaccination (not recorded which). All receptors derive from a young woman who received the yellow fever vaccine. Both conserved end residues are part of each CDR3. D genes are given only for firm matches. Expanded clones are given a class, and other clones once, few, many or no size at all.

D: TRBD1
size: NA
J: TRBJ2-2
V: TRBV11-1
DNA: TGTGCCAGCAGCTTTCGGACAGGGTCATCCGGGGAGCTGTTTTTT
CDR3: CASSFRTGSSGELFF

D: NA
size: NA
J: TRBJ1-5
V: TRBV6-2/TRBV6-3
DNA: TGTGCCAGCAGTTACGCGGACAGCCAATATAGCAATCAGCCCCAGCATTTT
CDR3: CASSYADSQYSNQPQHF

D: NA
size: NA
J: TRBJ2-6
V: TRBV6-2/TRBV6-3
DNA: TGTGCCAGCGGGCCCCCCGTCTCTGGGGCCAACGTCCTGACTTTC
CDR3: CASGPPVSGANVLTF

D: NA
size: NA
J: TRBJ2-7
V: TRBV2
DNA: TGTGCCAGCCGGATAAGGGGACAAATGACCTACGAGCAGTACTTC
CDR3: CASRIRGQMTYEQYF

D: NA
size: NA
J: TRBJ1-2
V: TRBV12-3/TRBV12-4
DNA: TGTGCCAGCAGTGCCGGTCGGCAGGTCGCGGCTGGCTACACCTTC
CDR3: CASSAGRQVAAGYTF

D: TRBD2
size: NA
J: TRBJ2-1
V: TRBV19
DNA: TGTGCCAGTAGCCCCCAGGCTAGCGGCCTGTACAATGAGCAGTTCTTC
CDR3: CASSPQASGLYNEQFF

D: TRBD2
size: NA
J: TRBJ2-3
V: TRBV7-3
DNA: TGTGCCAGCAGCTTACGGTCAGAGCGGGGTAGCACAGATACGCAGTATTTT
CDR3: CASSLRSERGSTDTQYF

D: TRBD1
size: NA
J: TRBJ2-5
V: TRBV25-1
DNA: TGTGCCAGCAAGCAAACAGGGGGCCAAGAGACCCAGTACTTC
CDR3: CASKQTGGQETQYF

D: TRBD1
size: once
J: TRBJ2-3
V: TRBV11-3
DNA: TGTGCCAGCAGTCGACGGGACAGCCTATCCGATACGCAGTATTTT
CDR3: CASSRRDSLSDTQYF

D: TRBD1
size: NA
J: TRBJ2-7
V: TRBV4-3
DNA: TGCGCCAGCAGCCAGGGACAGAAGAACTACGAGCAGTACTTC
CDR3: CASSQGQKNYEQYF

D: NA
size: NA
J: TRBJ1-4
V: TRBV11-2
DNA: TGTGCCAGCAGTATGACCGTACAGCTTAATGAAAAACTGTTTTTT
CDR3: CASSMTVQLNEKLFF

D: NA
size: NA
J: TRBJ2-3
V: TRBV4-3
DNA: TGCGCCAGCAGCCAAGAGAGAGCCCTACGGCAGTATTTT
CDR3: CASSQERALRQYF

D: NA
size: NA
J: TRBJ2-3
V: TRBV5-1
DNA: TGCGCCAGCAGCTCCCAAGACGGGCTAACAGATTCGCAGTATTTT
CDR3: CASSSQDGLTDSQYF

D: TRBD2
size: NA
J: TRBJ2-5
V: TRBV9
DNA: TGTGCCAGCAGCATCGGACTAGAACTAGAGACCCAGTACTTC
CDR3: CASSIGLELETQYF

D: TRBD2
size: NA
J: TRBJ2-7
V: TRBV29-1
DNA: TGCAGCGTTGGACTAGCGGGAAACGAGCAGTACTTC
CDR3: CSVGLAGNEQYF

D: NA
size: NA
J: TRBJ2-5
V: TRBV5-1
DNA: TGCGCCAGCAGCTTGGAGGGGACCCAGTACTTC
CDR3: CASSLEGTQYF

D: NA
size: NA
J: TRBJ1-2
V: TRBV5-1
DNA: TGCGCCAGCAGCTTCGAGGGAAGCTATGGCTACACCTTC
CDR3: CASSFEGSYGYTF

D: NA
size: NA
J: TRBJ1-4
V: TRBV11-3
DNA: TGTGCCAGCAGCTCTAAGGGGGCAACTAATGAAAAACTGTTTTTT
CDR3: CASSSKGATNEKLFF

D: NA
size: few
J: TRBJ1-3
V: TRBV12-3/TRBV12-4
DNA: TGTGCCAGCAGTCGGGACTCTGGAAACACCATATATTTT
CDR3: CASSRDSGNTIYF

D: NA
size: few
J: TRBJ2-7
V: TRBV19
DNA: TGTGCCAGTAGTAGGGGGTCCTACGAGCAGTACTTC
CDR3: CASSRGSYEQYF

D: NA
size: once
J: TRBJ1-2
V: TRBV5-4
DNA: TGTGCCAGCAGCCCGGACAAGAACTATGGCTACACCTTC
CDR3: CASSPDKNYGYTF

D: NA
size: NA
J: TRBJ2-7
V: TRBV28
DNA: TGTGCCACAACAGGGTCCTACGAGCAGTACTTC
CDR3: CATTGSYEQYF

D: NA
size: NA
J: TRBJ2-2
V: TRBV10-3
DNA: TGTGCCATCAGTGAGACAGACAGGAACACCGGGGAGCTGTTTTTT
CDR3: CAISETDRNTGELFF

D: NA
size: NA
J: TRBJ2-5
V: TRBV4-2
DNA: TGTGCCAGCAGCCAAGAGGAAAGGTCCGGGGAGCAAGAGACCCAGTACTTC
CDR3: CASSQEERSGEQETQYF

D: TRBD1
size: few
J: TRBJ1-6
V: TRBV11-3
DNA: TGTGCCAGCAGTTTCGGACAGGGGGCTTCACCCCTCCACTTT
CDR3: CASSFGQGASPLHF

D: TRBD2
size: once
J: TRBJ2-1
V: TRBV10-3
DNA: TGTGCCATCAGTGAGACGGGACTAGCGGGGGAGGAGCAGTTCTTC
CDR3: CAISETGLAGEEQFF

D: NA
size: NA
J: TRBJ2-1
V: TRBV7-8
DNA: TGTGCCAGCGGACCGTCAGAAAGCTCCTACAATGAGCAGTTCTTC
CDR3: CASGPSESSYNEQFF

D: NA
size: NA
J: TRBJ1-6
V: TRBV7-2
DNA: TGTGCCAGCAGCTTAGGGCAGACATATAATTCACCCCTCCACTTT
CDR3: CASSLGQTYNSPLHF

D: TRBD2
size: NA
J: TRBJ2-5
V: TRBV20-1
DNA: TGCAGTGCGAAACTAGCGAAAGAGACCCAGTACTTC
CDR3: CSAKLAKETQYF

D: NA
size: NA
J: TRBJ2-7
V: TRBV25-1
DNA: TGTGCCAGCAGTGAATCGCCTACAGCGACCCACTACGAGCAGTACTTC
CDR3: CASSESPTATHYEQYF

D: NA
size: NA
J: TRBJ2-1
V: TRBV29-1
DNA: TGCAGCGTTGCTGCAGATTCCTACAATGAGCAGTTCTTC
CDR3: CSVAADSYNEQFF

D: NA
size: NA
J: TRBJ2-1
V: TRBV7-2
DNA: TGTGCCAGCAGCTTAGCGGGAGCCTACAATGAGCAGTTCTTC
CDR3: CASSLAGAYNEQFF

D: TRBD2
size: NA
J: TRBJ2-5
V: TRBV19
DNA: TGTGCCAGTAGTATGATGCGGGGGGAGACCCAGTACTTC
CDR3: CASSMMRGETQYF

D: NA
size: NA
J: TRBJ2-3
V: TRBV11-3
DNA: TGTGCCAGCAGCAGAATGCCTAGCGTCACAGATACGCAGTATTTT
CDR3: CASSRMPSVTDTQYF

D: NA
size: few
J: TRBJ1-3
V: TRBV20-1
DNA: TGCAGTGCTAGAGATCGCAGGGGACGTGGAAACACCATATATTTT
CDR3: CSARDRRGRGNTIYF

D: NA
size: NA
J: TRBJ1-4
V: TRBV18
DNA: TGTGCCAGCTCACCATTAGGCAGAAATGAAAAACTGTTTTTT
CDR3: CASSPLGRNEKLFF

D: NA
size: NA
J: TRBJ2-7
V: TRBV4-3
DNA: TGCGCCAGCAGCCAAGAACGGCAGGCCGCCTACGAGCAGTACTTC
CDR3: CASSQERQAAYEQYF

D: TRBD1
size: NA
J: TRBJ2-1
V: TRBV13
DNA: TGTGCCAGCAGCTTACGCCTTGGACAGGGCGGGAATGAGCAGTTCTTC
CDR3: CASSLRLGQGGNEQFF

D: TRBD2
size: NA
J: TRBJ2-2
V: TRBV4-2
DNA: TGTGCCAGCAGCCACAGCGGGAGGCCCACCGGGGAGCTGTTTTTT
CDR3: CASSHSGRPTGELFF

D: NA
size: NA
J: TRBJ2-7
V: TRBV18
DNA: TGTGCCAGCTCACCACCTCACGGGGGCTACGAGCAGTACTTC
CDR3: CASSPPHGGYEQYF

D: TRBD2
size: NA
J: TRBJ2-2
V: TRBV29-1
DNA: TGCAGCGTTGTTAGCGGGGTTAACACCGGGGAGCTGTTTTTT
CDR3: CSVVSGVNTGELFF

D: TRBD1
size: NA
J: TRBJ2-2
V: TRBV7-2
DNA: TGTGCCAGCAAGACAGGGGGTCACACCGGGGAGCTGTTTTTT
CDR3: CASKTGGHTGELFF

D: NA
size: NA
J: TRBJ1-5
V: TRBV6-2/TRBV6-3
DNA: TGTGCCAGCAGTTACGATGGGGTTCTCCGGGTCAATCAGCCCCAGCATTTT
CDR3: CASSYDGVLRVNQPQHF

D: NA
size: NA
J: TRBJ2-7
V: TRBV4-3
DNA: TGCGCCAGCAGCCAAGAGGTGGTCCGCTACGAGCAGTACTTC
CDR3: CASSQEVVRYEQYF

D: NA
size: NA
J: TRBJ2-2
V: TRBV4-3
DNA: TGCGCCAGCAGCCAAGATTCAACGGCGCTGAACACCGGGGAGCTGTTTTTT
CDR3: CASSQDSTALNTGELFF

D: NA
size: NA
J: TRBJ2-7
V: TRBV12-3/TRBV12-4
DNA: TGTGCCAGCAGTTTCAGGGGAGGGGATCCCAACGAGCAGTACTTC
CDR3: CASSFRGGDPNEQYF